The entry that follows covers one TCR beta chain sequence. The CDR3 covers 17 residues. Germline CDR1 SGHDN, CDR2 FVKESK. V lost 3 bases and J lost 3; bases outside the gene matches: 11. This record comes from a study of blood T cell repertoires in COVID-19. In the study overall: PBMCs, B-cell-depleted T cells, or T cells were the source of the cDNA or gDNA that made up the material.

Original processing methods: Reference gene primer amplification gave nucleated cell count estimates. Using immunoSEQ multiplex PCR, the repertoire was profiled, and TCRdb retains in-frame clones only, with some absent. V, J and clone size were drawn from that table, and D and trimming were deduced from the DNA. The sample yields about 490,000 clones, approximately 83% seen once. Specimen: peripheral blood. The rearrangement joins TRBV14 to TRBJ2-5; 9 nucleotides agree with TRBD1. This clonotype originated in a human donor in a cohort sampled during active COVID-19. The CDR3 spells CASSQDLGQGGEETQYF. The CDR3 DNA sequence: TGTGCCAGCAGCCAGGACCTGGGACAGGGCGGGGAAGAGACCCAGTACTTC.